This record looks at one T cell receptor (beta chain) sequence and its context. Its antigen remains unknown. Libraries were prepared by immunoSEQ multiplex PCR; TCRdb keeps only in-frame clonotypes and omits some of them. The top ten clones hold about 1.3% of a sample with 60,000 to 80,000 clones, less than 95% of them seen once. This sample stems from a study of graft-versus-host responses after intestinal transplantation. The sequence was obtained from a human donor who received an intestinal transplant. This material consisted of unstimulated CD8+ T cells sorted from spleen or lymph node cells, taken before intestinal transplant.

The CDR3 nucleotides are TGCAGCGTTGAAGTAGTGGACAGGAGGGAGACCCAGTACTTC. Translated: CSVEVVDRRETQYF. This chain links TRBV29-1 with TRBJ2-5; 7 nucleotides agree with TRBD1. V gave up 1 base and J gave up 5 bases; unmatched junction bases: 7. This CDR3 comprises 14 residues. Germline CDR1 is SQVTM and CDR2 is ANQGSEA.